The 19 T cell receptor beta chains below come from one sample, sequenced in a study of blood T cell repertoires in COVID-19. Profiled with immunoSEQ multiplex PCR; TCRdb holds only in-frame clones, not every one. This table has about 250,000 clones, about nine tenths appearing once. Sequenced: PBMCs or T cells enriched from blood (not recorded which). The receptors originated from a woman aged 25 to 39 with acute COVID-19.

This chain joins TRBV11-3 and TRBJ2-1, with 8 bases matching TRBD2. The CDR3 runs to 16 residues. CDR1 is SGHNT and CDR2 is YENEEA in the germline V gene. V was clipped by 5 bases and J by 2 bases; unmatched bases: 8. Written as DNA, the CDR3 is TGTGCCAGCAGCATAGCGGGAACGCGGGCCTACAATGAGCAGTTCTTC. It encodes CASSIAGTRAYNEQFF.

This rearrangement joins TRBV11-1 to TRBJ2-5; TRBD1 aligns across 8 bases. CDR3 length: 14 amino acids. Losses at the gene ends were 5 bases for V and 3 bases for J; bases not matched to a gene: 5. Germline CDR1 and CDR2: SGHAT and FQDESV (reference sequence). CDR3 amino acids: CASSIVDREETQYF. The DNA of the CDR3 is TGTGCCAGCAGCATTGTGGACAGGGAAGAGACCCAGTACTTC.

The chain is built from TRBV6-5 and TRBJ1-1; 7 bases are shared with TRBD1. The CDR3 spans 16 residues. Germline V gives CDR1 MNHEY, CDR2 SVGAGI. Trimming took 6 bases from V and 4 from J; bases not matched to a gene: 14. CDR3 nucleotide sequence: TGTGCCAGCAGGTACAGGGGCCGCATGGTGGGCACTGAAGCTTTCTTT. As protein: CASRYRGRMVGTEAFF.

This chain joins TRBV24-1 and TRBJ2-1; TRBD2 matches 14 bases. The ends lost 4 bases at V and 8 bases at J; junction bases unmatched: 6. This CDR3 has 16 amino acids. The V gene's germline CDR1 is KGHDR and CDR2 SFDVKD. CDR3 protein: CATSERLAGGPDEQFF. In nucleotides, the CDR3 is TGTGCCACCAGTGAGAGACTAGCGGGGGGGCCGGATGAGCAGTTCTTC.

Only one count was recorded for this clone. V usage is TRBV18 and J usage is TRBJ2-7, with a tentative D call TRBD1 (6 bases). Trimming removed 4 bases at V and 7 bases at J, with 20 bases between. This CDR3 is 15 amino acids long. Germline CDR1 is KGHSH and CDR2 is LQKENI. CDR3 in amino acids: CASSLDQGPPAEQYF. The DNA for the CDR3 is TGTGCCAGCTCACTAGATCAGGGGCCCCCCGCGGAGCAGTACTTC.

V usage is TRBV2 and J usage is TRBJ2-1, with D possibly TRBD1 on 6 matching bases. Per germline, CDR1 SNHLY and CDR2 FYNNEI. The V end was cut by 2 bases, the J end by 10 bases, with 12 bases between. The CDR3 is 13 residues long. The CDR3, as DNA: TGTGCCAGCAGTGAATGGGGACAAGAAGAGCAGTTCTTC. Its translation: CASSEWGQEEQFF.

This clone has more than one count but fewer than ten. J is TRBJ2-6 and V is TRBV15; 10 bases are shared with TRBD1. V lost 4 bases to trimming and J lost 0 bases; unmatched junction nucleotides: 9. CDR1 is LNHNV, CDR2 YYDKDF, per germline (reference sequence). The CDR3 sequence is 19 residues long. This CDR3 reads CATSNRTGGRISGANVLTF. The CDR3 bases are TGTGCCACCAGCAACCGGACAGGGGGTAGGATCTCTGGGGCCAACGTCCTGACTTTC.

The chain employs TRBV5-1 and TRBJ2-7; TRBD1 matches at 7 bases. Germline trimming cut 3 bases from V and 2 bases from J; bases unmatched to any gene: 14. There are 17 residues in the CDR3. Germline assignment: CDR1 SGHRS and CDR2 YFSETQ. This CDR3 reads CASSSPVSRQGTYEQYF. CDR3 nucleotide sequence: TGCGCCAGCAGCTCCCCCGTATCGAGACAGGGTACCTACGAGCAGTACTTC.

V is TRBV30 and J is TRBJ1-4; no clear D gene. V gave up 0 bases and J gave up 7 bases, with 3 bases separating them. Germline V lookup: CDR1 GTSNPN, CDR2 SVGIG (reference sequence). The CDR3 has 11 residues. In DNA, the CDR3 is TGTGCCTGGAGTGTCAGTGAAAAACTGTTTTTT. Translation: CAWSVSEKLFF.

The chain couples TRBV5-6 to TRBJ2-1, with TRBD2 as a possible D gene (5 bases). Germline V gene lookup returns CDR1 SGHDT and CDR2 YYEEEE. The CDR3 length is 14 residues. Deletions cut 4 bases from V and 2 bases from J, with 10 bases between. The CDR3 nucleotides are TGTGCCAGCAGCCGGGATATTACCTACAATGAGCAGTTCTTC. Its translation: CASSRDITYNEQFF. The whole variable domain, remainder taken from reference TRBV5-6 and TRBJ2-1, is DAGVTQSPTHLIKTRGQQVTLRCSPKSGHDTVSWYQQALGQGPQFIFQYYEEEERQRGNFPDRFSGHQFPNYSSELNVNALLLGDSALYLCASSRDITYNEQFFGPGTRLTVL.

The chain employs TRBV14 and TRBJ2-7; D perhaps matches TRBD1 (6 bases). The V and J ends lost 4 bases and 0 bases respectively, with 19 bases between them. Germline-derived CDR1 and CDR2 are SGHDN and FVKESK. This CDR3 is built from 17 residues. The CDR3 DNA reads TGTGCCAGCAGCCCGCGAGCTAGGACAGATCGCTCCTACGAGCAGTACTTC. Amino acids: CASSPRARTDRSYEQYF.

J is TRBJ2-2 and V is TRBV28, with 7 positions matching TRBD2. The length of the CDR3 is 15 residues. V shed 6 bases, J shed 1 base, and the junction held 5 bases outside the gene matches. Germline CDR1 reads MDHEN; CDR2 reads SYDVKM. The CDR3 sequence: CASRERGGNTGELFF. The CDR3 nucleotides read TGTGCCAGCAGGGAGCGGGGTGGGAACACCGGGGAGCTGTTTTTT.

The gene calls are TRBV3-1 (or the pseudogene TRBV3-2) and TRBJ1-2, with D perhaps matching TRBD1 (6 bases). Trimming took off 1 base at V and 8 bases at J, with 14 bases between the two ends. CDR3 size: 14 residues. The V gene's germline CDR1 is LGHDT and CDR2 YNNKEL (reference sequence). The CDR3 bases are TGTGCCAGCAGCCAAGTGAACAGGGTGCAGGGCTACACCTTC. Translated, it gives CASSQVNRVQGYTF.

The chain uses TRBV12-5 and TRBJ2-1; 8 bases are a match to TRBD2. The CDR3 loop spans 15 amino acids. The trim removed 3 bases at V and 7 bases at J, leaving 8 bases unmatched. The germline CDR1 and CDR2 sequences are LGHNT and FRNRAP. This chain's CDR3 is CASGFWAGTRNEQFF. CDR3 DNA: TGTGCTAGTGGTTTTTGGGCCGGGACTAGGAATGAGCAGTTCTTC. Combining the CDR3 with reference TRBV12-5 and TRBJ2-1 gives the whole variable domain DARVTQTPRHKVTEMGQEVTMRCQPILGHNTVFWYRQTMMQGLELLAYFRNRAPLDDSGMPKDRFSAEMPDATLATLKIQPSEPRDSAVYFCASGFWAGTRNEQFFGPGTRLTVL.

Turning to this clone: Other DNA sequences within the sample encode an identical CDR3. The V gene is TRBV28, the J gene TRBJ2-7, with a weak D call TRBD2 (7 bases). Germline V gene sequence: CDR1 MDHEN, CDR2 SYDVKM. Trimming pared 6 bases from V and 6 bases from J, leaving 12 bases between. The CDR3 is 12 amino acids. In DNA, the CDR3 is TGTGCCAGCAGCTTAGGGGGGGTCGAGCAGTACTTC. Translated: CASSLGGVEQYF.

V usage is TRBV2 and J usage is TRBJ2-5; 7 bases are shared with TRBD2. The CDR3 loop spans 13 amino acids. The germline V gene encodes CDR1 SNHLY and CDR2 FYNNEI. V gave up 7 bases and J gave up 1 base; unmatched junction bases: 3. Here the CDR3 reads CASKREAQETQYF. For the CDR3, the DNA is TGTGCCAGCAAACGGGAGGCCCAAGAGACCCAGTACTTC.

The V call is TRBV2, the J call TRBJ2-7; TRBD2 might be the D (7 bases). Germline V lookup: CDR1 SNHLY, CDR2 FYNNEI. The ends were cut back, 1 base at V and 4 bases at J, with 32 bases in the middle. This CDR3 has 21 residues. CDR3: CASSEGQWRGPFVEGVYEQYF. The CDR3, as DNA: TGTGCCAGCAGTGAAGGGCAGTGGCGGGGGCCCTTCGTGGAGGGGGTATACGAGCAGTACTTC.

J is TRBJ2-2 and V is TRBV3-1 (or the pseudogene TRBV3-2); TRBD2 is a possible D gene (5 bases). V shed 0 bases and J shed 4 bases, with 9 bases lying between them. The CDR3 is 15 residues long. Germline V gene sequence: CDR1 LGHDT, CDR2 YNNKEL (reference sequence). CDR3 sequence (DNA): TGTGCCAGCAGCCAAGATCGGGATTCCACCGGGGAGCTGTTTTTT. Protein product: CASSQDRDSTGELFF.

There are a few counts of this clone. J is TRBJ2-5 and V is TRBV11-3, with no clear D. Germline CDR1 SGHNT, CDR2 YENEEA. CDR3 length: 14 residues. V lost 3 bases to trimming and J lost 5 bases, with 13 bases between them. The CDR3 coding sequence is TGTGCCAGCAGCTTCTCCGGGTCCGAGGAGACCCAGTACTTC. Translating it yields CASSFSGSEETQYF.